The 8 T cell receptor beta chains below all came from one sample that was sequenced in a study of cytomegalovirus exposure and HLA in healthy donors. Primers for the PCR totalled 60 Vbeta and 13 Jbeta. Sequencing was performed with immunoSEQ multiplex PCR; in TCRdb, only in-frame clones are kept and a portion is missing. Seen here are about 130,000 clones, around 70% observed once, and the top ten hold roughly 2.7%. The sample was PBMCs. The origin of the receptors is a human donor in good health.

In its sample, this clone was seen once. This chain joins TRBV27 and TRBJ1-3; a weak D match, TRBD1 (6 bases). The CDR3 consists of 13 residues. Looked up from germline, CDR1 is MNHEY and CDR2 is SMNVEV (reference sequence). The germline V and J ends were trimmed by 8 bases and 4 bases, with 12 bases remaining between them. The CDR3 is CASRQVGGNTIYF. The CDR3 coding sequence is TGTGCCAGCCGACAGGTGGGGGGAAACACCATATATTTT.

The chain couples TRBV4-3 to TRBJ2-5; perhaps TRBD2 as D (5 bases). Trimming removed 1 base at V and 0 bases at J, with 9 bases between. The CDR3 extends over 15 amino acids. Germline assignment: CDR1 LGHNA and CDR2 YSLEER. CDR3 sequence: CASSQARTYQETQYF. The CDR3 bases are TGCGCCAGCAGCCAAGCTCGGACTTACCAAGAGACCCAGTACTTC.

This chain uses TRBV4-1 with TRBJ1-2; 8 nucleotides match TRBD1. V lost 0 bases and J lost 7; bases outside the gene matches: 16. Germline values: CDR1 MGHRA, CDR2 YSYEKL. The CDR3 length is 18 residues. CDR3 in DNA: TGCGCCAGCAGCCAAGAAAGGATCCAGGGGGCCTTTATCGGTGGCTACACCTTC. The encoded protein is CASSQERIQGAFIGGYTF.

The chain joins TRBV5-1 to TRBJ2-5, with 8 bases that match TRBD1. From germline, CDR1 is SGHRS and CDR2 YFSETQ. V shed 3 bases, J shed 1 base, and the junction held 2 bases outside the gene matches. The CDR3 is made up of 14 amino acids. The CDR3 loop reads CASSSGQGQETQYF. The CDR3 DNA follows: TGCGCCAGCAGCTCCGGACAGGGCCAAGAGACCCAGTACTTC.

This clone has just one count. The chain uses TRBV19 and TRBJ1-5; 8 bases align to TRBD1. The CDR3 sequence is 16 residues long. V shed 5 bases, J shed 7 bases, and the junction held 13 bases outside the gene matches. Germline CDR1 LNHDA, CDR2 SQIVND (reference sequence). This chain's CDR3 is CASSPPDRAGEQPQHF. The DNA for the CDR3 is TGTGCCAGTAGTCCCCCGGACAGGGCCGGTGAGCAGCCCCAGCATTTT. Based on the CDR3 plus reference TRBV19 and TRBJ1-5, the full variable domain is DGGITQSPKYLFRKEGQNVTLSCEQNLNHDAMYWYRQDPGQGLRLIYYSQIVNDFQKGDIAEGYSVSREKKESFPLTVTSAQKNPTAFYLCASSPPDRAGEQPQHFGDGTRLSIL.

V and J are TRBV9 and TRBJ2-5, with 7 bases lining up with TRBD1. With 4 bases clipped from V and 1 base from J, the junction kept 10 bases outside the gene matches. This CDR3 is 16 amino acids long. Germline CDR1 and CDR2: SGDLS and YYNGEE. CDR3 region: CASSTLGGQPQETQYF. The CDR3 nucleotides read TGTGCCAGCAGCACACTAGGGGGACAGCCCCAAGAGACCCAGTACTTC.

This clone came up a few times. The chain joins TRBV28 to TRBJ2-5; 10 bases match TRBD1. Germline V gene sequence: CDR1 MDHEN, CDR2 SYDVKM. The CDR3 has 16 residues. The J segment lost 5 bases and the V segment lost 5 bases, leaving 11 bases of the junction unmatched. The CDR3 DNA reads TGTGCCAGCAGTCCCCGGACAGGGGGGCGGTGGGAGACCCAGTACTTC. This gives the protein CASSPRTGGRWETQYF.

The chain uses TRBV6-5 and TRBJ1-6; a weak D match, TRBD1 (6 bases). The CDR3 loop spans 15 amino acids. Trimming pared 6 bases from V and 4 bases from J, leaving 13 bases between. Germline values: CDR1 MNHEY, CDR2 SVGAGI. Written as DNA, the CDR3 is TGTGCCAGCAGAGGAGGGGGGGGGTATAATTCACCCCTCCACTTT. Its protein product is CASRGGGGYNSPLHF.